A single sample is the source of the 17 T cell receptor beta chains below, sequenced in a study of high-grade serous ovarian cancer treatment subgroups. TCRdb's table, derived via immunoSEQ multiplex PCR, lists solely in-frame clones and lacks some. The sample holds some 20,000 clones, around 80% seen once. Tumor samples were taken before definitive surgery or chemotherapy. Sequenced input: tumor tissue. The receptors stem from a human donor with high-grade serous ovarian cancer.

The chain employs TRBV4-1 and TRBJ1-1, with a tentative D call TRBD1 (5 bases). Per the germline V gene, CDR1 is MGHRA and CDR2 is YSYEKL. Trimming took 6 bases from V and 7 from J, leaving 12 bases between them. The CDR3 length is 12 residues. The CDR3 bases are TGCGCCAGCAGTTACGGGGGTATTGAAGCTTTCTTT. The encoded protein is CASSYGGIEAFF.

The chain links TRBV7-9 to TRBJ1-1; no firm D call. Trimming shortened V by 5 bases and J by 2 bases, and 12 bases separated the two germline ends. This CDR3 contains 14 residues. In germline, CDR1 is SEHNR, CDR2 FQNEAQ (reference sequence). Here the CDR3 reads CASSRRAANTEAFF. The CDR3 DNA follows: TGTGCCAGCAGCCGGCGAGCGGCTAACACTGAAGCTTTCTTT.

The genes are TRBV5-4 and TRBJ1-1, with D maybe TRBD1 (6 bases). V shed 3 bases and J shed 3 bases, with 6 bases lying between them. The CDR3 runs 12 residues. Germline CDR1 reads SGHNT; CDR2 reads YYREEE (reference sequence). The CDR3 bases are TGTGCCAGCAGCTGGACAGACACTGAAGCTTTCTTT. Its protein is CASSWTDTEAFF.

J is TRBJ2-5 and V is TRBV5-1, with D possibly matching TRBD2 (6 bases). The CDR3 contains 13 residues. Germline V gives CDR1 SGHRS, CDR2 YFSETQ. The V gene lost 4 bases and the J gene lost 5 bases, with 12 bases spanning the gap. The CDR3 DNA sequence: TGCGCCAGCAGCAGGACTGCGGGGGAGACCCAGTACTTC. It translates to CASSRTAGETQYF.

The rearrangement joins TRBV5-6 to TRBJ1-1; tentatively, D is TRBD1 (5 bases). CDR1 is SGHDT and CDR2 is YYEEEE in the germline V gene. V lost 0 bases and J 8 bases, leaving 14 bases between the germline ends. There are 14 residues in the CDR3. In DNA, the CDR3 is TGTGCCAGCAGCTTGGCCGCCAGGGTGGCAGAAGCTTTCTTT. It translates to CASSLAARVAEAFF. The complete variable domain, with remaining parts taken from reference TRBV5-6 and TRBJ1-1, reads DAGVTQSPTHLIKTRGQQVTLRCSPKSGHDTVSWYQQALGQGPQFIFQYYEEEERQRGNFPDRFSGHQFPNYSSELNVNALLLGDSALYLCASSLAARVAEAFFGQGTRLTVV.

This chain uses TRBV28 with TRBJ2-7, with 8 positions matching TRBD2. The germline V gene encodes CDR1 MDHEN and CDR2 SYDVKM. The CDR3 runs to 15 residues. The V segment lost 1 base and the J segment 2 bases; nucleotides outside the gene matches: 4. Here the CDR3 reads CASSLYRLATYEQYF. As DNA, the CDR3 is TGTGCCAGCAGTTTATACCGACTAGCGACCTACGAGCAGTACTTC.

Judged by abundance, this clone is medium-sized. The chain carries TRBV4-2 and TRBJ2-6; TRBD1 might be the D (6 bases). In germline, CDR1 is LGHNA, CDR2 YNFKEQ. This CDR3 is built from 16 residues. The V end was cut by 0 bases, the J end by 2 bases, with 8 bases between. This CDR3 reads CASSQDEGAGANVLTF. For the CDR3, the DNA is TGTGCCAGCAGCCAAGATGAGGGGGCTGGGGCCAACGTCCTGACTTTC.

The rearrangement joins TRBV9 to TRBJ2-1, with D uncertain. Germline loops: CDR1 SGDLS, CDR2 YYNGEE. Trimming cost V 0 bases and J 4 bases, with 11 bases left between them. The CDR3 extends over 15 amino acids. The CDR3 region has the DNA TGTGCCAGCAGCGTAGCAGGAGTGGGGTACAATGAGCAGTTCTTC. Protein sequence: CASSVAGVGYNEQFF.

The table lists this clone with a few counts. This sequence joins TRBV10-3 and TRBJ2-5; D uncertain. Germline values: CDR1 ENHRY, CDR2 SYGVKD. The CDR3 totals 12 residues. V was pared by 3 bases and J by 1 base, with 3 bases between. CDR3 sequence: CAISEFQETQYF. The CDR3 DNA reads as TGTGCCATCAGTGAATTCCAAGAGACCCAGTACTTC.

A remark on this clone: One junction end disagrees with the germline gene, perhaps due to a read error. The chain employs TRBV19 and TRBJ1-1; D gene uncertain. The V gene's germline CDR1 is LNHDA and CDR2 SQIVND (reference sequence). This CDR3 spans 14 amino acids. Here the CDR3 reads CANSIDSRNTEAFF. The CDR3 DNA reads TGTGCCAATAGTATAGATAGCAGGAACACTGAAGCTTTCTTT.

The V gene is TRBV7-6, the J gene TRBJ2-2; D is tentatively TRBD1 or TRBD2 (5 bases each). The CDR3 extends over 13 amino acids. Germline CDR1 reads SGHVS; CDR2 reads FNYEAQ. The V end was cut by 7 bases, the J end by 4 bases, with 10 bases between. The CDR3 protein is CASTGGGTGELFF. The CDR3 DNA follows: TGTGCCAGCACGGGTGGGGGCACCGGGGAGCTGTTTTTT. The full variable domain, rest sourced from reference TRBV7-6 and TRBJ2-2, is GAGVSQSPRYKVTKRGQDVALRCDPISGHVSLYWYRQALGQGPEFLTYFNYEAQQDKSGLPNDRFSAERPEGSISTLTIQRTEQRDSAMYRCASTGGGTGELFFGEGSRLTVL.

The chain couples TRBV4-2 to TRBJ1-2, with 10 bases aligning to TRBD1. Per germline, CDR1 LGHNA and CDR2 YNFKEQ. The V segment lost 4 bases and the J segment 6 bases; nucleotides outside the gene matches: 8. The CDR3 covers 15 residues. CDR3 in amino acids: CASSPERQGANGYTF. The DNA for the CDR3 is TGTGCCAGCAGCCCAGAACGACAGGGGGCGAATGGCTACACCTTC.

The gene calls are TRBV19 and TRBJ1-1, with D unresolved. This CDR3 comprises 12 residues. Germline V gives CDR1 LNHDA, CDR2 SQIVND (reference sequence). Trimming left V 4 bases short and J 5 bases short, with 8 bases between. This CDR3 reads CASSTPGTEAFF. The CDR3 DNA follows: TGTGCCAGTAGTACTCCGGGAACTGAAGCTTTCTTT.

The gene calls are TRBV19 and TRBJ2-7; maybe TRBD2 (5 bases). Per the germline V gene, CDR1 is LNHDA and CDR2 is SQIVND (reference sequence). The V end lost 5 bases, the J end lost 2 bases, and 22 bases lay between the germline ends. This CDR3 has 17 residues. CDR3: CASSPSSRGSGTYEQYF. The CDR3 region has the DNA TGTGCCAGTAGTCCCTCATCACGGGGATCTGGGACCTACGAGCAGTACTTC. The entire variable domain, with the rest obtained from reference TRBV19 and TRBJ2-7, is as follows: DGGITQSPKYLFRKEGQNVTLSCEQNLNHDAMYWYRQDPGQGLRLIYYSQIVNDFQKGDIAEGYSVSREKKESFPLTVTSAQKNPTAFYLCASSPSSRGSGTYEQYFGPGTRLTVT.

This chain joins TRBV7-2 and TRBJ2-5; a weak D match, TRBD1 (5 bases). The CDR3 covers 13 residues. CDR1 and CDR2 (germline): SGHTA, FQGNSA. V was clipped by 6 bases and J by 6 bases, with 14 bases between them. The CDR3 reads CASSSQGLQTQYF. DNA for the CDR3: TGTGCCAGCAGTTCCCAGGGATTGCAGACCCAGTACTTC.

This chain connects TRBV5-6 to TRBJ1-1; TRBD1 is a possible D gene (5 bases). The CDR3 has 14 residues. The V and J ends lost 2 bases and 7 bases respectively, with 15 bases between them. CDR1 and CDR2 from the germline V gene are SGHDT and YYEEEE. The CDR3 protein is CASSFSTGGIEAFF. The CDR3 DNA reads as TGTGCCAGCAGCTTCTCTACAGGTGGGATTGAAGCTTTCTTT.

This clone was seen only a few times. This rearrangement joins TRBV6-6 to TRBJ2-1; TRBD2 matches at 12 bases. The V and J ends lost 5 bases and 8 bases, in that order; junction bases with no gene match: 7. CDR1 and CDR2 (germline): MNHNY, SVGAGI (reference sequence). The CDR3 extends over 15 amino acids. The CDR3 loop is CASSATSGSIHEQFF. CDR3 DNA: TGTGCCAGCAGTGCGACTAGCGGGAGTATACATGAGCAGTTCTTC.